One sample yielded the 7 T cell receptor beta chains listed below, sequenced in a study of shared clonotypes between healthy human individuals. Sequenced by immunoSEQ multiplex PCR; TCRdb stores in-frame clones only, minus some. The repertoire includes about 2.4 million clones, around nine tenths of them detected once, and more than 0.12% sits in the top ten. Input material: naive CD4+ T cells sorted from blood. As to subset: CD45RA+ positively selected. All receptors come from a man aged 18 to 30 in good health.

The rearrangement joins TRBV27 to TRBJ2-3, with D unresolved. CDR3 size: 14 residues. Between the trimmed V and J ends, which lost 5 bases and 5 bases, there was a span of 14 bases. Germline V gene lookup returns CDR1 MNHEY and CDR2 SMNVEV (reference sequence). CDR3 sequence (DNA): TGTGCCAGCAGTGCAGGTTCGTGGGGAGATACGCAGTATTTT. Translation gives CASSAGSWGDTQYF.

The V and J genes are TRBV4-1 and TRBJ2-5; 11 bases fit TRBD2. Germline-derived CDR1 and CDR2 are MGHRA and YSYEKL. V dropped 3 bases and J dropped 3; count of bases not matched to a gene: 9. This CDR3 has 17 residues. For the CDR3, the DNA is TGCGCCAGCAGCCAGTCGGGAAATAGCGGGAGGGAAGAGACCCAGTACTTC. Translation: CASSQSGNSGREETQYF.

V and J are TRBV28 and TRBJ2-3; possible D gene TRBD2, 5 bases. Germline assignment: CDR1 MDHEN and CDR2 SYDVKM. The V gene lost 4 bases and the J gene lost 2 bases, with 13 bases spanning the gap. This CDR3 region has 15 residues. CDR3 DNA sequence: TGTGCCAGCAGTTCCCTGTCGGGGTACACAGATACGCAGTATTTT. Translation: CASSSLSGYTDTQYF.

This chain uses TRBV2 with TRBJ2-2; D unresolved. CDR3 length equals 14 residues. Germline CDR1 and CDR2: SNHLY and FYNNEI. Trimming left V 8 bases short and J 1 base short, with 11 bases between. CDR3 DNA: TGTGCCAGCGATCGGGTAGGGAACACCGGGGAGCTGTTTTTT. Its translation: CASDRVGNTGELFF.

The chain couples TRBV5-4 to TRBJ2-5, with D possibly being TRBD2 (6 bases). The CDR3 is made up of 15 amino acids. V was pared by 2 bases and J by 2 bases, with 13 bases between. Germline CDR1 reads SGHNT; CDR2 reads YYREEE (reference sequence). The CDR3 bases are TGTGCCAGCAGCTTCAACCGCGGGGCACAAGAGACCCAGTACTTC. It codes for CASSFNRGAQETQYF.

CDR3 nucleotide sequence: TGCGCCAGCAGCCAAGAGTATACCGCCCCTGAGCAGTTCTTC. Translated: CASSQEYTAPEQFF. The chain carries TRBV4-3 and TRBJ2-1, with D unclear. The germline V and J ends were trimmed by 0 bases and 9 bases, with 12 bases remaining between them. CDR1 and CDR2 from the germline V gene are LGHNA and YSLEER. The CDR3 extends over 14 amino acids.

The rearrangement links TRBV14 to TRBJ2-5, with a tentative D call TRBD1 (6 bases). The CDR3 runs to 16 residues. V was clipped by 3 bases and J by 2 bases, with 16 bases between them. The germline V gene encodes CDR1 SGHDN and CDR2 FVKESK. The CDR3, as DNA: TGTGCCAGCAGCCAGAATACAGGGACACCACAAGAGACCCAGTACTTC. This translates into CASSQNTGTPQETQYF.